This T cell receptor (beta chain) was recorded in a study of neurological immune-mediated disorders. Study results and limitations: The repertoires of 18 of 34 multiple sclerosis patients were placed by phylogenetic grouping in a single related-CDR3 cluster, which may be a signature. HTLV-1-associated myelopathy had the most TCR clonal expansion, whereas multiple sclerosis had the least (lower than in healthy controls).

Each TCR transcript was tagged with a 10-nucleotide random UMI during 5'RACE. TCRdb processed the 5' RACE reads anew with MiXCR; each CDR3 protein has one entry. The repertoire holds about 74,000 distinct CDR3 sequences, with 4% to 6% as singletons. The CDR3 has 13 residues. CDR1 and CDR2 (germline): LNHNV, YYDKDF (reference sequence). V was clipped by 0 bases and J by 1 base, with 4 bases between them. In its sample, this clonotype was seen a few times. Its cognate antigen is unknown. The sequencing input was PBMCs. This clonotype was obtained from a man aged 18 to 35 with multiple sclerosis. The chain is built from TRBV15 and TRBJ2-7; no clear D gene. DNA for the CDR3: TGTGCCACCAGCAGAGACAGTTCCTACGAGCAGTACTTC. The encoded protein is CATSRDSSYEQYF.